The 27 T cell receptor beta chains listed next were all sequenced from one sample in a study of cytomegalovirus exposure and HLA in healthy donors. With 60 Vbeta and 13 Jbeta primers, the PCR was carried out. The repertoire was sequenced with immunoSEQ multiplex PCR; TCRdb's copy has only in-frame clones and lacks some. The table has approximately 100,000 clones, approximately 79% seen once. Source material: PBMCs. Receptors were obtained from a woman aged 40 to 50 in good health and CMV-seronegative.

The chain combines TRBV5-1 with TRBJ2-1; D is uncertain. This CDR3 region has 13 residues. Germline CDR1 SGHRS, CDR2 YFSETQ. V was trimmed by 4 bases and J by 5 bases, leaving 10 bases between them. The CDR3 nucleotides read TGCGCCAGCAGCGTCTCAGCGAACAATGAGCAGTTCTTC. Residues: CASSVSANNEQFF.

V gene TRBV28 combines with J gene TRBJ2-7; 7 bases map to TRBD2. The CDR3 is 14 amino acids. Germline CDR1 and CDR2: MDHEN and SYDVKM. The V and J ends lost 7 bases and 0 bases, in that order; junction bases with no gene match: 6. Here the CDR3 DNA reads TGTGCCAGCACCTTGGGGGGGAGCTCCTACGAGCAGTACTTC. Protein: CASTLGGSSYEQYF.

The chain couples TRBV28 to TRBJ2-7, with D tentatively TRBD2 (5 bases). Germline V gives CDR1 MDHEN, CDR2 SYDVKM. This CDR3 has 12 residues. V gave up 4 bases and J gave up 6 bases, with 10 bases separating them. The CDR3 region is CASSWPGSEQYF. The DNA of the CDR3 is TGTGCCAGCAGTTGGCCGGGGAGCGAGCAGTACTTC.

This chain joins TRBV27 and TRBJ2-7; a possible D gene is TRBD1 (6 bases). V shed 5 bases and J shed 4 bases, with 27 bases lying between them. The CDR3 has 18 amino acids. CDR1 MNHEY and CDR2 SMNVEV come from the germline V gene (reference sequence). The CDR3 region has the DNA TGTGCCAGCAGTCCGGGGATATCCCCGGGACACCCAGGGTACGAGCAGTACTTC. It is translated as CASSPGISPGHPGYEQYF.

This clone was picked up a small number of times. The chain employs TRBV7-9 and TRBJ2-2; weak D call: TRBD1 (5 bases). Germline CDR1 and CDR2: SEHNR and FQNEAQ (reference sequence). The CDR3 has 17 amino acids. The germline V and J ends were trimmed by 5 bases and 4 bases, with 20 bases remaining between them. The CDR3 sequence: CASSPHRNKAPTGELFF. The DNA for the CDR3 is TGTGCCAGCAGCCCCCACAGGAATAAGGCCCCCACCGGGGAGCTGTTTTTT.

The count of this clone is one. This sequence joins TRBV7-9 and TRBJ2-5, with TRBD2 identical over 11 bases. This CDR3 comprises 14 residues. CDR1 SEHNR and CDR2 FQNEAQ come from the germline V gene (reference sequence). V shed 6 bases, J shed 4 bases, and the junction held 4 bases outside the gene matches. The CDR3 loop reads CASRFLAGGETQYF. The DNA of the CDR3 is TGTGCCAGCAGGTTCCTAGCGGGGGGAGAGACCCAGTACTTC. The full variable domain, completed using reference TRBV7-9 and TRBJ2-5, is DTGVSQNPRHKITKRGQNVTFRCDPISEHNRLYWYRQTLGQGPEFLTYFQNEAQLEKSRLLSDRFSAERPKGSFSTLEIQRTEQGDSAMYLCASRFLAGGETQYFGPGTRLLVL.

The chain links TRBV30 to TRBJ1-1, with 9 nucleotides matching TRBD1. Germline assignment: CDR1 GTSNPN and CDR2 SVGIG (reference sequence). The J segment lost 3 bases and the V segment lost 5 bases, leaving 4 bases of the junction unmatched. This CDR3 is 13 amino acids long. Written as DNA, the CDR3 is TGTGCCTGGTCCCGGGACAGGGACACTGAAGCTTTCTTT. This translates into CAWSRDRDTEAFF.

This chain uses TRBV5-6 with TRBJ1-5, with D hard to call. This CDR3 has 13 amino acids. V lost 3 bases and J lost 0, with 4 bases in between. Germline assignment: CDR1 SGHDT and CDR2 YYEEEE. The CDR3 coding sequence is TGTGCCAGCAGCTCGTATAGCAATCAGCCCCAGCATTTT. The encoded protein is CASSSYSNQPQHF.

The rearrangement joins TRBV4-1 to TRBJ2-1, with 12 nucleotides matching TRBD1. Losses at the gene ends were 1 base for V and 1 base for J; bases not matched to a gene: 8. This CDR3 spans 19 amino acids. From germline, CDR1 is MGHRA and CDR2 YSYEKL. Here the CDR3 DNA reads TGCGCCAGCAGCCAAGGGGGACAGGGGGCATCTATTTCCTACAATGAGCAGTTCTTC. Residues: CASSQGGQGASISYNEQFF.

This clone has just one count. The CDR3 DNA follows: TGTGCCAGTCAGGGGGTACTGAACACTGAAGCTTTCTTT. Residues: CASQGVLNTEAFF. The chain carries TRBV27 and TRBJ1-1; 7 bases are a match to TRBD1. The CDR3 extends over 13 amino acids. Germline values: CDR1 MNHEY, CDR2 SMNVEV (reference sequence). V was pared by 9 bases and J by 0 bases, with 4 bases of the junction left unmatched.

The chain uses TRBV7-2 and TRBJ1-6; a weak D match, TRBD1 (6 bases). Germline CDR1 reads SGHTA; CDR2 reads FQGNSA. V lost 4 bases to trimming and J lost 10 bases, with 14 bases between them. The CDR3 loop spans 14 amino acids. The CDR3 loop is CASSSIGQGSPLHF. The CDR3 nucleotides read TGTGCCAGCAGCTCCATTGGGCAGGGGTCACCCCTCCACTTT.

V is TRBV7-2 and J is TRBJ1-3; possible D gene TRBD1, 5 bases. The CDR3 length is 15 residues. V lost 1 base to trimming and J lost 4 bases, with 11 bases between them. The V gene's germline CDR1 is SGHTA and CDR2 FQGNSA. Here the CDR3 DNA reads TGTGCCAGCAGCTTAGGGGGGGGATCCGGAAACACCATATATTTT. Translated: CASSLGGGSGNTIYF.

V usage is TRBV11-2 and J usage is TRBJ2-1; 11 bases fit TRBD2. Germline CDR1 reads SGHAT; CDR2 reads FQNNGV. J gave up 3 bases and V 0 bases, and 4 bases lay outside the gene matches. The CDR3 runs to 17 residues. CDR3 sequence reads: CASSLDRLAGLYNEQFF. In DNA, the CDR3 is TGTGCCAGCAGCTTAGACCGACTAGCGGGGCTCTACAATGAGCAGTTCTTC.

Comment on this clone: One end of the junction is discordant with germline, which a read error may explain. J is TRBJ1-6 and V is TRBV25-1; no reliable D call. The CDR3 is 11 amino acids. Looked up from germline, CDR1 is MGHDK and CDR2 is SYGVNS. In nucleotides, the CDR3 is TGTGCCAGCAGTGAGTTAAGAAACTGGTTCTTT. This gives the protein CASSELRNWFF.

V usage is TRBV30 and J usage is TRBJ2-1; weak D call: TRBD2 (6 bases). V dropped 1 base and J dropped 0 bases, with 13 bases sitting between them. The CDR3 is 16 residues long. Germline CDR1 GTSNPN, CDR2 SVGIG (reference sequence). The CDR3 coding sequence is TGTGCCTGGAGTGGGAGGGGCCCCAGCTCCTACAATGAGCAGTTCTTC. Residues: CAWSGRGPSSYNEQFF. The full variable domain, its missing parts supplied by reference TRBV30 and TRBJ2-1, is SQTIHQWPATLVQPVGSPLSLECTVEGTSNPNLYWYRQAAGRGLQLLFYSVGIGQISSEVPQNLSASRPQDRQFILSSKKLLLSDSGFYLCAWSGRGPSSYNEQFFGPGTRLTVL.

The CDR3 protein is CAISRDRGGTEAFF. CDR3 nucleotide sequence: TGTGCCATCAGTCGTGACAGGGGGGGTACTGAAGCTTTCTTT. This chain links TRBV10-3 with TRBJ1-1; 9 bases are shared with TRBD1. The CDR3 totals 14 residues. CDR1 and CDR2 from the germline V gene are ENHRY and SYGVKD. V trimming: 5 bases; J trimming: 5 bases; junction bases outside the gene matches: 6.

This chain joins TRBV30 and TRBJ1-3; no reliable D call. This CDR3 has 17 residues. Germline values: CDR1 GTSNPN, CDR2 SVGIG (reference sequence). Trimming cost V 0 bases and J 0 bases, with 15 bases left between them. The CDR3 is CAWSVLPIWSSGNTIYF. The CDR3 nucleotides are TGTGCCTGGAGTGTACTCCCGATTTGGAGCTCTGGAAACACCATATATTTT.

CDR3 sequence: CASTRSGALYEQYF. The CDR3, as DNA: TGTGCCAGCACCCGCAGCGGGGCCCTCTACGAGCAGTACTTC. The chain uses TRBV28 and TRBJ2-7; TRBD2 aligns across 7 bases. CDR1 is MDHEN, CDR2 SYDVKM, per germline. Trimming took 7 bases from V and 3 from J; bases not matched to a gene: 9. The CDR3 consists of 14 residues.

The chain employs TRBV7-2 and TRBJ2-3; 10 bases line up with TRBD2. This CDR3 is 19 amino acids long. V trimming: 4 bases; J trimming: 2 bases; junction bases outside the gene matches: 15. The germline V gene encodes CDR1 SGHTA and CDR2 FQGNSA. CDR3 in DNA: TGTGCCAGCAGCTCGGCATGGACTAGCGGTTCTCCGACCACAGATACGCAGTATTTT. It codes for CASSSAWTSGSPTTDTQYF.

As DNA, the CDR3 is TGTGCCAGCAGTTTTACAGGTCCAAAGGGCTACACCTTC. This translates into CASSFTGPKGYTF. V is TRBV28 and J is TRBJ1-2, with a weak D call TRBD1 (5 bases). The CDR3 is 13 amino acids. Germline CDR1 MDHEN, CDR2 SYDVKM. Trimming pared 3 bases from V and 8 bases from J, leaving 13 bases between.

The chain carries TRBV19 and TRBJ2-3; 11 bases map to TRBD2. The germline gives CDR1 LNHDA, CDR2 SQIVND (reference sequence). Losses at the gene ends were 5 bases for V and 9 bases for J; bases not matched to a gene: 13. The CDR3 length is 16 residues. Written as DNA, the CDR3 is TGTGCCAGTAGTCCGGATAGCGGGGGGGCAAGCAGGACGCAGTATTTT. It specifies CASSPDSGGASRTQYF.

Only one count was recorded for this clone. The chain has TRBV5-4 and TRBJ2-2, with D possibly being TRBD2 (6 bases). V was clipped by 4 bases and J by 6 bases, with 16 bases between them. Germline V CDR1 and CDR2: SGHNT, YYREEE (reference sequence). The CDR3 is made up of 15 amino acids. In DNA form, the CDR3 reads TGTGCCAGCAGCAGGGCTAGCGACGATTCCGGGGAGCTGTTTTTT. It yields the protein CASSRASDDSGELFF.

J is TRBJ2-5 and V is TRBV28; D gene ambiguous. V lost 2 bases and J lost 2, with 15 bases in between. The CDR3 is made up of 16 amino acids. Germline V lookup: CDR1 MDHEN, CDR2 SYDVKM. The CDR3: CASSLGRGPQQETQYF. Here the CDR3 DNA reads TGTGCCAGCAGTTTAGGCCGCGGTCCGCAGCAAGAGACCCAGTACTTC.

The gene calls are TRBV6-1 and TRBJ1-2, with 8 bases matching TRBD1. The ends lost 6 bases at V and 2 bases at J; junction bases unmatched: 8. The CDR3 loop spans 15 amino acids. Germline V CDR1 and CDR2: MNHNS, SASEGT. As DNA, the CDR3 is TGTGCCAGCAGACGCACAGGGGGAGGAAACTATGGCTACACCTTC. Its protein product is CASRRTGGGNYGYTF.

This clone was counted only a few times. The rearrangement joins TRBV7-7 to TRBJ2-5; TRBD1 aligns across 7 bases. The J segment lost 0 bases and the V segment lost 2 bases, leaving 12 bases of the junction unmatched. Germline-derived CDR1 and CDR2 are SSHAT and FNYEAQ (reference sequence). The CDR3 runs 18 residues. In DNA, the CDR3 is TGTGCCAGCAGCTTAATGTCAGGGGGTGCCGCCGACCAAGAGACCCAGTACTTC. This sequence encodes CASSLMSGGAADQETQYF.

The chain carries TRBV7-2 and TRBJ2-2; D remains ambiguous. Per germline, CDR1 SGHTA and CDR2 FQGNSA. There are 14 residues in the CDR3. Trimming removed 1 base at V and 7 bases at J, with 10 bases between. CDR3 DNA: TGTGCCAGCAGCTTAGGCCTAGTAGGCGGGGAGCTGTTTTTT. Its protein product is CASSLGLVGGELFF.

V and J are TRBV6-6 and TRBJ1-5; D perhaps matches TRBD1 (5 bases). The CDR3 is made up of 15 amino acids. Trimming removed 6 bases from V and 0 bases from J, with 12 bases in between. The V gene's germline CDR1 is MNHNY and CDR2 SVGAGI (reference sequence). The CDR3 sequence is CASSLTVYSNQPQHF. The CDR3 DNA reads as TGTGCCAGCAGCCTGACAGTTTATAGCAATCAGCCCCAGCATTTT.